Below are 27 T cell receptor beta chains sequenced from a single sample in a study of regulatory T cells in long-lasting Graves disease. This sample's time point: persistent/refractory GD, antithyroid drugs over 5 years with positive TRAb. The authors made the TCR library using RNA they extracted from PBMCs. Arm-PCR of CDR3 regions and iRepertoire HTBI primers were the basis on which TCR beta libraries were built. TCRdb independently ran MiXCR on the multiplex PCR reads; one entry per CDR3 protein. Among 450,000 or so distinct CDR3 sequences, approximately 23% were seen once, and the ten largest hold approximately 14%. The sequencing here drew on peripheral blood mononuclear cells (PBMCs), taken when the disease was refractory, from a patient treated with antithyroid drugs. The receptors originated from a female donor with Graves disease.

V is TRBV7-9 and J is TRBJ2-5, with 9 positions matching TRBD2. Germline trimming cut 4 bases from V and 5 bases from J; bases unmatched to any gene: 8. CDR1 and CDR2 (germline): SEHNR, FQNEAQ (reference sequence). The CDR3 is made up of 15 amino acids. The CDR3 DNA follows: TGTGCCAGCAGCTCGAGGGCGGGAGGGCCGGAGACCCAGTACTTC. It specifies CASSSRAGGPETQYF.

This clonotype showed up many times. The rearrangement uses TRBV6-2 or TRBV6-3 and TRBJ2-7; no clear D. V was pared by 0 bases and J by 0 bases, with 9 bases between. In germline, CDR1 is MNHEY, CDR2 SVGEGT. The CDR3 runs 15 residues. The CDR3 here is CASSYSGSSSYEQYF. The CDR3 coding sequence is TGTGCCAGCAGTTACTCGGGCAGCAGCTCCTACGAGCAGTACTTC.

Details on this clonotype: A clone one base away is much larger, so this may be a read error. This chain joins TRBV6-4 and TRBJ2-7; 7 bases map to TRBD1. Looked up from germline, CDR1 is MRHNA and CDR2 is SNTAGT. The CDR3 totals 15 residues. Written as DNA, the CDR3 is TGTGCCAGCAGTTACTCCCAACAGGGGCCCTGCGAGCAGTACTTC. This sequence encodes CASSYSQQGPCEQYF.

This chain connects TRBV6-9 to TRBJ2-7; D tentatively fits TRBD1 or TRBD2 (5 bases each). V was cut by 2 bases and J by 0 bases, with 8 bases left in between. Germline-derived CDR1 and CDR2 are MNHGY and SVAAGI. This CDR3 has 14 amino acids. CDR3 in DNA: TGTGCCAGCAGTTATGGGGACGGCTCCTACGAGCAGTACTTC. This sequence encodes CASSYGDGSYEQYF.

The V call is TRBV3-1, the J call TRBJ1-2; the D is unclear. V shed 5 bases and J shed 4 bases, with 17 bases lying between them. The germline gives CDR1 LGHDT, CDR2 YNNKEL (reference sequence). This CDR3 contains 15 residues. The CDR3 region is CASSGLGGYGYGYTF. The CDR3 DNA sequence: TGTGCCAGCAGCGGCCTGGGCGGTTACGGCTATGGCTACACCTTC.

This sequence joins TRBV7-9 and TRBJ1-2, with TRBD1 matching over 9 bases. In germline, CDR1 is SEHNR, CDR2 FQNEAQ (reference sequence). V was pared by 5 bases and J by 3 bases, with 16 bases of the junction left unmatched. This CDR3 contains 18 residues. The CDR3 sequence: CASSPRWTGAGGDYGYTF. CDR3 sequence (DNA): TGTGCCAGCAGCCCACGATGGACAGGGGCAGGTGGAGACTATGGCTACACCTTC.

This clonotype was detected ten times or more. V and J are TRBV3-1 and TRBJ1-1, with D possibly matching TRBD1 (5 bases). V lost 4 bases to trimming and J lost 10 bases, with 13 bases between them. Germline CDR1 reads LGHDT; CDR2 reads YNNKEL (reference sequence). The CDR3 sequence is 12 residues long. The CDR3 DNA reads TGTGCCAGCAGCCGAGGACACTCTGGAGCTTTCTTT. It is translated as CASSRGHSGAFF.

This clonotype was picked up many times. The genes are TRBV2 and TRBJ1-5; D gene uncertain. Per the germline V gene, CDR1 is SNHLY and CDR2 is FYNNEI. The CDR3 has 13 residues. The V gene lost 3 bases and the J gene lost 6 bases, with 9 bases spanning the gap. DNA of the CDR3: TGTGCCAGCAGTGATTCGTGGAGTCAGCCCCAGCATTTT. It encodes CASSDSWSQPQHF.

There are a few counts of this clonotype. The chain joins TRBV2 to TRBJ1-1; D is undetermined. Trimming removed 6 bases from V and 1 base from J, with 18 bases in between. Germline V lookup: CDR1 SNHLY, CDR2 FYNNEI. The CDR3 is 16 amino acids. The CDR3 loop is CASSQAHQTGNTEAFF. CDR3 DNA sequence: TGTGCCAGCAGCCAAGCACACCAGACTGGGAACACTGAAGCTTTCTTT.

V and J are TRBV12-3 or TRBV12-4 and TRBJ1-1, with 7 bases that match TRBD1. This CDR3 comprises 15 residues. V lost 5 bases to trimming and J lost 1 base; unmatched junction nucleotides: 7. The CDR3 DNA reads TGTGCCAGCAGTCCCCAACAGGGGAGGAACACTGAAGCTTTCTTT. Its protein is CASSPQQGRNTEAFF.

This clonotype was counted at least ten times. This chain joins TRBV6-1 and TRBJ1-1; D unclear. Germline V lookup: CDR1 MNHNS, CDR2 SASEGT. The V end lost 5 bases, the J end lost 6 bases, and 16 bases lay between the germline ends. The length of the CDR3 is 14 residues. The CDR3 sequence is CASSPSAWEAEAFF. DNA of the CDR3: TGTGCCAGCAGTCCGTCCGCCTGGGAGGCTGAAGCTTTCTTT.

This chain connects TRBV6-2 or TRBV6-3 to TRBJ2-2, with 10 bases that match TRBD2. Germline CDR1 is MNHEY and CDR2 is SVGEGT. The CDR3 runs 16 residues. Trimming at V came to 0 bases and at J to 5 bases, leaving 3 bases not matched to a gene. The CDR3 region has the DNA TGTGCCAGCAGTTACTCAGCGGGAGGGATTACCGGGGAGCTGTTTTTT. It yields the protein CASSYSAGGITGELFF.

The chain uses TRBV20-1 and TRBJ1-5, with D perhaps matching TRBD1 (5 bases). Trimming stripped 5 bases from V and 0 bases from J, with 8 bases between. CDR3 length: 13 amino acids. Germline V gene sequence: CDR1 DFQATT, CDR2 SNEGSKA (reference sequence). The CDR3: CSAGGHSNQPQHF. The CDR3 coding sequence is TGCAGTGCTGGGGGTCATAGCAATCAGCCCCAGCATTTT.

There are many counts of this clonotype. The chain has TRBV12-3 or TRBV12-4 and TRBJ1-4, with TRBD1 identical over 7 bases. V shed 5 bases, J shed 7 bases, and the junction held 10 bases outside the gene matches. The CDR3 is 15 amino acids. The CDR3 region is CASSPRDSQIEKLFF. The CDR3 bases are TGTGCCAGCAGTCCGCGGGACAGTCAAATTGAAAAACTGTTTTTT.

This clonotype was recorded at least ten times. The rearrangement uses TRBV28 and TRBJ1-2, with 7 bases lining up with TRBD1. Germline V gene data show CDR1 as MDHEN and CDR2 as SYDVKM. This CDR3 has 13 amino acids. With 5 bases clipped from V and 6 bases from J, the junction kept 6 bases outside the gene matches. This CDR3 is CASSPDRENGYTF. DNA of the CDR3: TGTGCCAGCAGTCCCGACAGGGAGAATGGCTACACCTTC.

The CDR3 region is CASSVKTSGGFSYNEQFF. CDR3 coding DNA: TGTGCCAGCAGCGTAAAAACTAGCGGGGGTTTCTCCTACAATGAGCAGTTCTTC. The chain recombines TRBV9 with TRBJ2-1; 11 positions match TRBD2. J gave up 0 bases and V 1 base, and 6 bases lay outside the gene matches. The CDR3 contains 18 residues. The germline V gene encodes CDR1 SGDLS and CDR2 YYNGEE.

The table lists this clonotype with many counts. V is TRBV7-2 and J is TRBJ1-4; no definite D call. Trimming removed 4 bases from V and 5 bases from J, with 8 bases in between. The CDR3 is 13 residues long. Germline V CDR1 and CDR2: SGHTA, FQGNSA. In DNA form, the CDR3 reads TGTGCCAGCAGCTACGGGGTCAATGAAAAACTGTTTTTT. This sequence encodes CASSYGVNEKLFF. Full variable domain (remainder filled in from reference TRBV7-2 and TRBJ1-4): GAGVSQSPSNKVTEKGKDVELRCDPISGHTALYWYRQSLGQGLEFLIYFQGNSAPDKSGLPSDRFSAERTGGSVSTLTIQRTQQEDSAVYLCASSYGVNEKLFFGSGTQLSVL.

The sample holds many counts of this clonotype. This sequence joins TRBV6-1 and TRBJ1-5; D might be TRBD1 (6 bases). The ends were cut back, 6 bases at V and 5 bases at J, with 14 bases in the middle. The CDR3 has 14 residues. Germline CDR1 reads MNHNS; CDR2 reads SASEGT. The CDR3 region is CASSLQGPHQPQHF. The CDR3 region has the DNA TGTGCCAGCAGCCTACAGGGACCTCATCAGCCCCAGCATTTT.

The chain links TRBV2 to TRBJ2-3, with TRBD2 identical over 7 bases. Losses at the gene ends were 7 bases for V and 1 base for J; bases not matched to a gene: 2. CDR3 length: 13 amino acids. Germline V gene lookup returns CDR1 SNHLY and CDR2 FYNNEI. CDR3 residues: CASTLAGTDTQYF. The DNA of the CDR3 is TGTGCCAGCACTCTAGCGGGCACAGATACGCAGTATTTT.

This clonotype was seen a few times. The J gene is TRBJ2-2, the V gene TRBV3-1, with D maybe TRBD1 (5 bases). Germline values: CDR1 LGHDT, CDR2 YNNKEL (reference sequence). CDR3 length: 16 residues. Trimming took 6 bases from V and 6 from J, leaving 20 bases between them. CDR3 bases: TGTGCCAGCAGGTCTGAGCAGGGAAGCGAGGCCGGGGAGCTGTTTTTT. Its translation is CASRSEQGSEAGELFF.

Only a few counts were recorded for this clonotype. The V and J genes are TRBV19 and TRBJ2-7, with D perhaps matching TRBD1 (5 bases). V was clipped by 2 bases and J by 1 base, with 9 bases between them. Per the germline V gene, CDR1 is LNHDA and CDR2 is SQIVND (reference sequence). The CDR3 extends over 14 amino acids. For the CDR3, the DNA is TGTGCCAGTAGTATATATCAGGGTTCCTACGAGCAGTACTTC. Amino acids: CASSIYQGSYEQYF. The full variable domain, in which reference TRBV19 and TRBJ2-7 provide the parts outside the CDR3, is DGGITQSPKYLFRKEGQNVTLSCEQNLNHDAMYWYRQDPGQGLRLIYYSQIVNDFQKGDIAEGYSVSREKKESFPLTVTSAQKNPTAFYLCASSIYQGSYEQYFGPGTRLTVT.

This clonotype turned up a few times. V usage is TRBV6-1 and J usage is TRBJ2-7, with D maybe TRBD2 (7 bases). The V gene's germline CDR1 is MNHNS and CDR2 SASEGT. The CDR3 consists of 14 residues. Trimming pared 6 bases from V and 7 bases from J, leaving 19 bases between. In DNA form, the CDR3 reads TGTGCCAGCAGCCCGTTTGGGGGGGCGCGGGAGCAGTACTTC. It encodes CASSPFGGAREQYF.

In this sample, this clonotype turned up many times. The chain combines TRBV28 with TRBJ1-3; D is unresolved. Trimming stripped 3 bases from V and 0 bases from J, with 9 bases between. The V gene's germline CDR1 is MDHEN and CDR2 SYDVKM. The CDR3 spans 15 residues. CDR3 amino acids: CASSLSGSSGNTIYF. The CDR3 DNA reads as TGTGCCAGCAGTTTGTCCGGGAGCTCTGGAAACACCATATATTTT.

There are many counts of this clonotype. CDR3 sequence reads: CASWRDTEAFF. CDR3 DNA sequence: TGTGCCAGCTGGCGGGACACTGAAGCTTTCTTT. The rearrangement links TRBV6-1 to TRBJ1-1, with D unclear. Germline V lookup: CDR1 MNHNS, CDR2 SASEGT. The CDR3 sequence is 11 residues long. Trimming cost V 8 bases and J 3 bases, with 7 bases left between them.

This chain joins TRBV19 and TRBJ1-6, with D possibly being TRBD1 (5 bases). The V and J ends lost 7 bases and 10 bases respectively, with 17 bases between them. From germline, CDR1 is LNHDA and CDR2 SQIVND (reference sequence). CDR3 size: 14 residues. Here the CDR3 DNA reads TGTGCCAGTAAGGGGACCGGTCGAGGCTCACCCCTCCACTTT. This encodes CASKGTGRGSPLHF.

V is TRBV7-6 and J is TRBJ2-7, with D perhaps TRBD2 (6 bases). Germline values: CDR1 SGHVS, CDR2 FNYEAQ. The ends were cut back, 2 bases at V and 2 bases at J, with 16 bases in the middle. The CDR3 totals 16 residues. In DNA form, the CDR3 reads TGTGCCAGCAGCTTATTGCGGGGAGAGGATCCCTACGAGCAGTACTTC. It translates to CASSLLRGEDPYEQYF.

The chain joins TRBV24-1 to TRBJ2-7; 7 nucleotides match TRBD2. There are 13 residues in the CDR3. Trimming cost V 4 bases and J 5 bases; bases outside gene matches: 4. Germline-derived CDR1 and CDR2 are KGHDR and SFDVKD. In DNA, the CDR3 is TGTGCCACCAGTGACCCGGGAGGCCACGAGCAGTACTTC. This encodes CATSDPGGHEQYF.